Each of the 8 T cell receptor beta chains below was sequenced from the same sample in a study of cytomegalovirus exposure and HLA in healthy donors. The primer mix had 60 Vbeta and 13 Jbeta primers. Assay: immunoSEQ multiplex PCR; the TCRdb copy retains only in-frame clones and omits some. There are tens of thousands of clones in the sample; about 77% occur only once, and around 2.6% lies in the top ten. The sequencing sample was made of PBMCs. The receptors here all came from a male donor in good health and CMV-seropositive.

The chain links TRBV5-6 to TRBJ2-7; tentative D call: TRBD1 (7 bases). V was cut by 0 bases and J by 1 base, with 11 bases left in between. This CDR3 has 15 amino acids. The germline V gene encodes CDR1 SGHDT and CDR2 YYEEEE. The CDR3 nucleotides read TGTGCCAGCAGCTTGGTCCCAGGGGGGTCCTACGAGCAGTACTTC. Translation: CASSLVPGGSYEQYF.

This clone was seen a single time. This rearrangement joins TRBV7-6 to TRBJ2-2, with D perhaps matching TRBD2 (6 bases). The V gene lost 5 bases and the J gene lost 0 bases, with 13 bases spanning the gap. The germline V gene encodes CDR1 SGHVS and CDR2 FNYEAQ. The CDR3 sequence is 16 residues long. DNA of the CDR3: TGTGCCAGCAGCCCGCAGGACTACCCGAACACCGGGGAGCTGTTTTTT. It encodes CASSPQDYPNTGELFF.

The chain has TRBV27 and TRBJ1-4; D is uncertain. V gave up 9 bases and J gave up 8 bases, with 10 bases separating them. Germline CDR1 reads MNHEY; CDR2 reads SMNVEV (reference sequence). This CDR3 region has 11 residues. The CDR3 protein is CASHEREKLFF. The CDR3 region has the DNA TGTGCCAGTCACGAGAGGGAAAAACTGTTTTTT.

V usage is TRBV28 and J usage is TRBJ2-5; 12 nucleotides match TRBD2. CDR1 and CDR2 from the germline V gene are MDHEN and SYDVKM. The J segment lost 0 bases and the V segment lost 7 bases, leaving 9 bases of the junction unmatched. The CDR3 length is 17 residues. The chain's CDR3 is CASTPFGTSGYQETQYF. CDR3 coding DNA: TGTGCCAGCACTCCATTCGGGACTAGCGGGTACCAAGAGACCCAGTACTTC.

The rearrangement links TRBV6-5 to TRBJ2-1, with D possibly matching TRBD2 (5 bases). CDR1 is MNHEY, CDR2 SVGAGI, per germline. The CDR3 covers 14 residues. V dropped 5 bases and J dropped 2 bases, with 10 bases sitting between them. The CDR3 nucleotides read TGTGCCAGCAGTGGAGGTACGGCCTACAATGAGCAGTTCTTC. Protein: CASSGGTAYNEQFF.

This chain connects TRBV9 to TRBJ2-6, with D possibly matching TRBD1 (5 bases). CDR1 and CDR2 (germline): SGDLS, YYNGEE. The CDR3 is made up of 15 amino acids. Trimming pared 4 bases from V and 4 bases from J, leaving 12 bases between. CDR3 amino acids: CASSPQGVGANVLTF. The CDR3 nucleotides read TGTGCCAGCAGCCCCCAAGGGGTAGGGGCCAACGTCCTGACTTTC.

The CDR3 protein is CASSQDALAGLGYEQYF. CDR3 sequence (DNA): TGCGCCAGCAGCCAAGATGCACTAGCGGGCCTTGGGTACGAGCAGTACTTC. This chain uses TRBV4-3 with TRBJ2-7; 9 bases align to TRBD2. Germline-derived CDR1 and CDR2 are LGHNA and YSLEER. CDR3 length equals 17 residues. V lost 0 bases to trimming and J lost 4 bases; unmatched junction nucleotides: 10.

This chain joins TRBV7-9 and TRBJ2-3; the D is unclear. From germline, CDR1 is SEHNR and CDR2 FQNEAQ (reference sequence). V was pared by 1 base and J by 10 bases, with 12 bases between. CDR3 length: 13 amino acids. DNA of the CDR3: TGTGCCAGCAGCTTAGGAGCGTCAAATGCGCAGTATTTT. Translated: CASSLGASNAQYF.